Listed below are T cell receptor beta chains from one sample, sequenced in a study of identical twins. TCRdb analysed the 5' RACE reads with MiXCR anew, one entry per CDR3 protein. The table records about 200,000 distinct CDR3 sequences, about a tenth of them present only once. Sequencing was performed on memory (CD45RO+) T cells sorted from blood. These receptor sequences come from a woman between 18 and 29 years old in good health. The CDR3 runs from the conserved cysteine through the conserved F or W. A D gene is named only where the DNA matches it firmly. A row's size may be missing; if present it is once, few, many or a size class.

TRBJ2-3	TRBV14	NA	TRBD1	TGTGCCAGCAGCCAAGCCGGGACAGTCACAGATACGCAGTATTTT	CASSQAGTVTDTQYF
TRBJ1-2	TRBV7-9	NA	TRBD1	TGTGCCAGCAGCCCCGGGACAGGGGCGCCGAATGGCTACACCTTC	CASSPGTGAPNGYTF
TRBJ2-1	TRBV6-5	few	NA	TGTGCCAGCAGTTACCCAGGGAAGTTTGGCAATGAGCAGTTCTTC	CASSYPGKFGNEQFF
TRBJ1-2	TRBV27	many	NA	TGTGCCAGCAGTGATATTCGGGGGGGAGTTGGATATGGCTACACCTTC	CASSDIRGGVGYGYTF
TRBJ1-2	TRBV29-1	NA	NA	TGCAGCGTTCTAGGGACGATAGGAAGTGGCTACACCTTC	CSVLGTIGSGYTF
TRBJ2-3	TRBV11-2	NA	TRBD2	TGTGCCAGCAGCTTAGGACTAGCGGGGCCCCCTTCTTTTACGCAGTATTTT	CASSLGLAGPPSFTQYF
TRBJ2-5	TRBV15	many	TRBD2	TGTGCTACAGGAAGGAAACTAGCGGGAGAGGAGACCCAGTACTTC	CATGRKLAGEETQYF
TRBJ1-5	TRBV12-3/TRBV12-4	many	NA	TGTGCCAGCAGTAACAGGGTTAGCAATCAGCCCCAGCATTTT	CASSNRVSNQPQHF
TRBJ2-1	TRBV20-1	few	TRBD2	TGCAGTGCTATGATGGCTAGCGGGAGGGGTGAGCAGTTCTTC	CSAMMASGRGEQFF
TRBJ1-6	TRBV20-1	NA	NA	TGCAGTGCTAGCCTCATCGTTGGTTCACCCCTCCACTTT	CSASLIVGSPLHF
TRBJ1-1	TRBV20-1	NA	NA	TGCAGTGCTAGGCGAGGGGGGGTCGGCACTGAAGCTTTCTTT	CSARRGGVGTEAFF
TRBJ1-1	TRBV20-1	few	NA	TGCAGTGCTATAGAAGCCCCGGCGAACACTGAAGCTTTCTTT	CSAIEAPANTEAFF
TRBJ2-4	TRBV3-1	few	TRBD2	TGTGCCAGCAGCCTCCCTAGCGGGGGGGCCATTCAGTACTTC	CASSLPSGGAIQYF
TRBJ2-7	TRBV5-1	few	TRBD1	TGCGCCAGCAGCTCCACACAGGGGGGCGAGCAGTACTTC	CASSSTQGGEQYF
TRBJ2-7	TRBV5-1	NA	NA	TGCGCCAGCAGCTTGGCTTGGGCAGGGAGGCACGAGCAGTACTTC	CASSLAWAGRHEQYF
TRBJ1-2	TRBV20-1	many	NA	TGCAGTGCTAGAGATAGAATACGTCAGATTGGGGGTGGCTACACCTTC	CSARDRIRQIGGGYTF
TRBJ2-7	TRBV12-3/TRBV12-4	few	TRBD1	TGTGCCAGCACACTCGAGGGGGCTGAGGGTTGGCACGAGCAGTACTTC	CASTLEGAEGWHEQYF
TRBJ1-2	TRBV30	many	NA	TGTGCCTGGAGTGGGGTCTATGGCTACACCTTC	CAWSGVYGYTF
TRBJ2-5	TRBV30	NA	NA	TGTGCCTGGAGTTCGAGCTCAGAGGAAGAGACCCAGTACTTC	CAWSSSSEEETQYF
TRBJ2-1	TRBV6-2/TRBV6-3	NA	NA	TGTGCCAGCAGTTACCCGTTAAAGCAGTTCTTC	CASSYPLKQFF
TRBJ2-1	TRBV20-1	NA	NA	TGCAGTGCTACCCCTGGGGACTCCCTCTCCTACAATGAGCAGTTCTTC	CSATPGDSLSYNEQFF
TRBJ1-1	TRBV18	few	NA	TGTGCCAGCTCACCTGACACGAACCGGGGCACTGAAGCTTTCTTT	CASSPDTNRGTEAFF
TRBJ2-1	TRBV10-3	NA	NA	TGTGCCATCAGTGAGTCTGTGAACTACAATGAGCAGTTCTTC	CAISESVNYNEQFF
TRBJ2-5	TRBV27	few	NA	TGTGCCAGCAGTCCCCCGGGGACAATCGAGACCCAGTACTTC	CASSPPGTIETQYF
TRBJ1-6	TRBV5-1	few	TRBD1	TGCGCCAGCAGCTTGGACAGGGGGGAATCACCCCTCCACTTT	CASSLDRGESPLHF
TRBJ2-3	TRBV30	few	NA	TGTGCCTGGAGTGTACAGGTGGGGAGGACAGATACGCAGTATTTT	CAWSVQVGRTDTQYF
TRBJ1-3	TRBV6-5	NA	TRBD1	TGTGCCAGCAGTTACAGGGGGCGAGGAAACACCATATATTTT	CASSYRGRGNTIYF
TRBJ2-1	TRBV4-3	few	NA	TGCGCCAGCAGCCAAGATCGGGGGCTCACAGCGTACAATGAGCAGTTCTTC	CASSQDRGLTAYNEQFF
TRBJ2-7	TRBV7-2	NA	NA	TGTGCCAGCAGCCTTGCTTGGGGGTCCCTTTACGAGCAGTACTTC	CASSLAWGSLYEQYF
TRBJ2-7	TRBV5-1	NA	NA	TGCGCCAGCAGCCCGGGAGGGGGCAGGTACGAGCAGTACTTC	CASSPGGGRYEQYF
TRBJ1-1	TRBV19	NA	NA	TGTGCCAGTAGTGAACAGGGATTTTACACTGAAGCTTTCTTT	CASSEQGFYTEAFF
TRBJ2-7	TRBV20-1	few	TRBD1	TGCAGTGCCAGGACAGGGACCCCCTACGAGCAGTACTTC	CSARTGTPYEQYF
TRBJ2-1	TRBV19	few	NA	TGTGCCAGTAGCGCGGCTTATATAGCAGCGAGCTCCTACAATGAGCAGTTCTTC	CASSAAYIAASSYNEQFF
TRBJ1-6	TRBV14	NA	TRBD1	TGTGCCAGCAGCCAATTTACAGGGGCAAACTCACCCCTCCACTTT	CASSQFTGANSPLHF
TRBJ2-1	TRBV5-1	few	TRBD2	TGCGCCAGCAGCTTGGAACTAGCGGGAGTGGGTGACAATGAGCAGTTCTTC	CASSLELAGVGDNEQFF
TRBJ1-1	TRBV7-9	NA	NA	TGTGCCAGCAGCTTATGGACAGAGAACACTGAAGCTTTCTTT	CASSLWTENTEAFF
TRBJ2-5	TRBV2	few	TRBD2	TGTGCCAGCAAGAGTCGGAGCGGGAGGGGGCAAGAGACCCAGTACTTC	CASKSRSGRGQETQYF
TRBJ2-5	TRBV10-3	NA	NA	TGTGCCATCAGTGGCAGGGGCGAAGAGACCCAGTACTTC	CAISGRGEETQYF
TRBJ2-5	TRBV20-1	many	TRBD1	TGCAGTGCTAGAGCTAACAGGGGGTCAGCGGAGACCCAGTACTTC	CSARANRGSAETQYF
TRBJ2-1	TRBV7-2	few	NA	TGTGCCAGCATTAACCCCGATCCAGGGGGGAACAATGAGCAGTTCTTC	CASINPDPGGNNEQFF
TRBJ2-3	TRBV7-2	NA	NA	TGTGCCAGCAGCCACCGAGGGTCCGATACGCAGTATTTT	CASSHRGSDTQYF
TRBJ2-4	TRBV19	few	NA	TGTGCCAGTAGTGTACAAAGAGGAGGCAAAAACATTCAGTACTTC	CASSVQRGGKNIQYF
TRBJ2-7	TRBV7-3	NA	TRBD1	TGTGCCAGCAGCACGGGACAGACCTACGAGCAGTACTTC	CASSTGQTYEQYF
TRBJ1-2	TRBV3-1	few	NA	TGTGCCAGCAGCCAATCCGACAGGAACTATGGCTACACCTTC	CASSQSDRNYGYTF
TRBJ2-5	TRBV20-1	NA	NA	TGCAGTGCTAGGTCGGCCAGGGTCCGTACGGAGACCCAGTACTTC	CSARSARVRTETQYF
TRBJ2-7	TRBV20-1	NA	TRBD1	TGCAGTGCTAGAGGGCCGGTAGGAGACAGGGACTCCTACGAGCAGTACTTC	CSARGPVGDRDSYEQYF
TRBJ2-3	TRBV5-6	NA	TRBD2	TGTGCCAGCAGCTTGGCATCCGGGACTAGCGGCACAGATACGCAGTATTTT	CASSLASGTSGTDTQYF
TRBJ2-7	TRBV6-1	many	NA	TGTGCCAGCAGCCCAGGTGGTGGGAGCTCCTACGAGCAGTACTTC	CASSPGGGSSYEQYF
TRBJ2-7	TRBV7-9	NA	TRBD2	TGTGCCAGCAGCTTATTCCTAGCGGGAGGGCACCGCGAGCAGTACTTC	CASSLFLAGGHREQYF
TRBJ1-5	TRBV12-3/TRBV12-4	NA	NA	TGTGCCAGCAGTTTAGCGACCAGCAATCAGCCCCAGCATTTT	CASSLATSNQPQHF
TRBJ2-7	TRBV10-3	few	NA	TGTGCCACGGGCGAGACCTACGAGCAGTACTTC	CATGETYEQYF